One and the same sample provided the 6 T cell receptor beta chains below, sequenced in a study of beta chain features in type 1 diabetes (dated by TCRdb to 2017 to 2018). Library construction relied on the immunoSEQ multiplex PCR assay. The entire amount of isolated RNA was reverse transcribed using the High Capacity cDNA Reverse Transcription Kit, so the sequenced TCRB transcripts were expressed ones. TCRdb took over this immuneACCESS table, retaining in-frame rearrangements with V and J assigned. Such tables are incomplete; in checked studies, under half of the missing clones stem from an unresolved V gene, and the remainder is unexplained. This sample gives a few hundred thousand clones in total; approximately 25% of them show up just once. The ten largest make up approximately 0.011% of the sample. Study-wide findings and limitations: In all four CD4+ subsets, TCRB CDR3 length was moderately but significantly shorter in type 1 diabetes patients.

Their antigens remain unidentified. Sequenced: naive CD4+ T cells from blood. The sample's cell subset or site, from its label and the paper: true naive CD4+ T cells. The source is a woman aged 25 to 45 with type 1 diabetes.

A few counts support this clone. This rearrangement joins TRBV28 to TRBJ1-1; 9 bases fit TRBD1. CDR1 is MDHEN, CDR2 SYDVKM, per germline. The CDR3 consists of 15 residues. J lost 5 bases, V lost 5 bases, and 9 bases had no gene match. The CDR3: CASSPGQGGETEAFF. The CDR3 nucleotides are TGTGCCAGCAGTCCGGGACAGGGAGGAGAGACTGAAGCTTTCTTT.

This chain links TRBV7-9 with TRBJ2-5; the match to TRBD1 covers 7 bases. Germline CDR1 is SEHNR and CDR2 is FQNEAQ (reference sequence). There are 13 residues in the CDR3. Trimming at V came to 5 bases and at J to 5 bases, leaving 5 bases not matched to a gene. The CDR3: CASSTRTGETQYF. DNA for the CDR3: TGTGCCAGCAGCACGAGGACAGGCGAGACCCAGTACTTC.

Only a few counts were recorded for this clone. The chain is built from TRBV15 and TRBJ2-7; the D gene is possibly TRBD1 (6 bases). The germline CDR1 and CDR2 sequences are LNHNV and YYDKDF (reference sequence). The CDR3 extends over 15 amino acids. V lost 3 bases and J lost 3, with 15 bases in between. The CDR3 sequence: CATSRLPGTYYEQYF. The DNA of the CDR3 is TGTGCCACCAGCAGGCTTCCCGGGACATACTACGAGCAGTACTTC.

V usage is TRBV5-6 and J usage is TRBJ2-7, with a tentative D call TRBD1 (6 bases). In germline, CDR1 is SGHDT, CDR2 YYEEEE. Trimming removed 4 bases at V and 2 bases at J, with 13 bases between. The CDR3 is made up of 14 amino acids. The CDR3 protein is CASSPTAGAYEQYF. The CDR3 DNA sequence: TGTGCCAGCAGCCCTACCGCAGGGGCCTACGAGCAGTACTTC. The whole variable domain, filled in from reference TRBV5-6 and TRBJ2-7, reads DAGVTQSPTHLIKTRGQQVTLRCSPKSGHDTVSWYQQALGQGPQFIFQYYEEEERQRGNFPDRFSGHQFPNYSSELNVNALLLGDSALYLCASSPTAGAYEQYFGPGTRLTVT.

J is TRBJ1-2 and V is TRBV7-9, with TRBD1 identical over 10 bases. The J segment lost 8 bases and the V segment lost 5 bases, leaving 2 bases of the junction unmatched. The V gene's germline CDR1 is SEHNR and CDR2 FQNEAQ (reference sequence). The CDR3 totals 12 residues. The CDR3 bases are TGTGCCAGCAGCGACAGGGGGCAGGGCTACACCTTC. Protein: CASSDRGQGYTF.

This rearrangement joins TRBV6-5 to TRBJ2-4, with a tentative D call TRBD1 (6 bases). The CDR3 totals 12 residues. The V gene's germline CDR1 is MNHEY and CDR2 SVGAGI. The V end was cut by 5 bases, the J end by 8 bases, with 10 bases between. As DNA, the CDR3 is TGTGCCAGCAGTACAGGGTCGGACATTCAGTACTTC. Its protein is CASSTGSDIQYF.